What follows describes a single T cell receptor (beta chain). Different DNA sequences within this sample yield the same CDR3. The germline CDR1 and CDR2 sequences are LNHDA and SQIVND (reference sequence). The length of the CDR3 is 15 residues. Unmatched junction bases numbered 4, after V lost 6 bases and J lost 5 bases. These data come from a study of blood T cell repertoires in COVID-19. Across the study: The study drew acute and convalescent COVID-19 samples from the United States, Italy and Spain.

TCRdb keeps only in-frame clones here, not all; method: immunoSEQ multiplex PCR. The table records tens of thousands of clones, about 87% of them present only once. The TCR sequence derives from a human donor with acute or convalescent COVID-19. The donor label of this sample is uncertain. V is TRBV19 and J is TRBJ2-2, with 12 bases matching TRBD2. The specimen sequenced was peripheral blood. This chain's CDR3 is CASRGLAGGTGELFF. In DNA form, the CDR3 reads TGTGCCAGTAGGGGTCTAGCGGGGGGGACCGGGGAGCTGTTTTTT.